The 27 T cell receptor beta chains below were found in one sample sequenced in a study of T-cell reconstitution after alpha-beta-depleted transplantation in children. Preparation of the TCRbeta library was carried out with unique molecular identifiers. TCRdb itself ran the PCR reads through MiXCR, one entry per CDR3 protein. In the table there are a few hundred thousand distinct CDR3 sequences, 10% of which are singletons. The sequencing here drew on PBMCs from the stem cell graft donor, taken from the stem cell graft. These receptors were collected from a human donor who donated a stem cell graft to a child with acute lymphoblastic leukemia.

This chain uses TRBV23-1 with TRBJ2-3; 12 bases agree with TRBD2. TRBV23-1 counts as an open reading frame of uncertain function. With 3 bases clipped from V and 6 bases from J, the junction kept 10 bases outside the gene matches. This CDR3 region has 17 residues. The CDR3 sequence: CASSQVPSGRAMDTQYF. CDR3 coding DNA: TGCGCCAGCAGTCAGGTGCCTAGCGGGAGGGCCATGGATACGCAGTATTTT.

This clonotype was found once. The genes are TRBV7-6 and TRBJ2-3; D gene unclear. This CDR3 spans 18 amino acids. Germline lookup yields CDR1 SGHVS and CDR2 FNYEAQ. The V gene lost 8 bases and the J gene lost 0 bases, with 24 bases spanning the gap. The CDR3 here is CASPPNQVEWASTDTQYF. CDR3 coding DNA: TGTGCCAGCCCTCCAAATCAGGTGGAGTGGGCTAGCACAGATACGCAGTATTTT.

V and J are TRBV7-3 and TRBJ2-2; weak D call: TRBD2 (5 bases). This CDR3 region has 13 residues. Germline CDR1 reads SGHTA; CDR2 reads FQGTGA. Deletions cut 4 bases from V and 3 bases from J, with 6 bases between. CDR3 residues: CASSWEYTGELFF. The CDR3 DNA follows: TGTGCCAGCAGCTGGGAGTACACCGGGGAGCTGTTTTTT.

This clonotype was seen only a few times. The chain has TRBV6-5 and TRBJ2-2, with D possibly being TRBD1 (6 bases). V lost 6 bases and J lost 1, with 12 bases in between. There are 15 residues in the CDR3. The V gene's germline CDR1 is MNHEY and CDR2 SVGAGI. CDR3 in DNA: TGTGCCAGCAGAATCCCGGGACAGAACACCGGGGAGCTGTTTTTT. This sequence encodes CASRIPGQNTGELFF.

V and J are TRBV9 and TRBJ2-5; a weak D match, TRBD2 (6 bases). The V gene's germline CDR1 is SGDLS and CDR2 YYNGEE. With 3 bases removed from V and 5 bases from J, the gap between germline ends came to 11 bases. This CDR3 is built from 13 residues. Written as DNA, the CDR3 is TGTGCCAGCAGCGGCACTAGCTCCGAGACCCAGTACTTC. Translated, it gives CASSGTSSETQYF.

This clonotype was recorded at least ten times. The chain combines TRBV5-1 with TRBJ2-3, with 7 bases aligning to TRBD2. This CDR3 spans 15 amino acids. The J segment lost 2 bases and the V segment lost 4 bases, leaving 7 bases of the junction unmatched. CDR1 is SGHRS and CDR2 is YFSETQ in the germline V gene. CDR3 nucleotides: TGCGCCAGCAGCCAAAGACGGGGGGACACAGATACGCAGTATTTT. It codes for CASSQRRGDTDTQYF.

This clonotype was seen only a few times. CDR3 sequence: CSAPGTGGSVRYGYTF. As DNA, the CDR3 is TGCAGTGCCCCCGGGACAGGGGGCTCCGTACGGTATGGCTACACCTTC. The J gene is TRBJ1-2, the V gene TRBV20-1, with TRBD1 matching over 12 bases. The CDR3 has 16 amino acids. Trimming removed 6 bases from V and 5 bases from J; junction bases left unmatched: 13. Per germline, CDR1 DFQATT and CDR2 SNEGSKA (reference sequence).

This clonotype was detected many times. The genes are TRBV20-1 and TRBJ2-1, with D hard to call. The ends were cut back, 0 bases at V and 1 base at J, with 13 bases in the middle. Germline V gene sequence: CDR1 DFQATT, CDR2 SNEGSKA (reference sequence). CDR3 size: 16 residues. CDR3 sequence (DNA): TGCAGTGCTAGAGATCGGCGGAGCTGGTCCTACAATGAGCAGTTCTTC. As protein: CSARDRRSWSYNEQFF.

The V and J genes are TRBV3-1 and TRBJ2-1; 8 nucleotides agree with TRBD2. With 10 bases clipped from V and 4 bases from J, the junction kept 9 bases outside the gene matches. The length of the CDR3 is 14 residues. The V gene's germline CDR1 is LGHDT and CDR2 YNNKEL (reference sequence). For the CDR3, the DNA is TGTGCCACCACCCTCACTAGCGGTTACAATGAGCAGTTCTTC. Protein sequence: CATTLTSGYNEQFF.

The chain is built from TRBV20-1 and TRBJ2-7, with D tentatively TRBD1 (6 bases). CDR1 is DFQATT and CDR2 is SNEGSKA in the germline V gene (reference sequence). V was clipped by 3 bases and J by 3 bases, with 12 bases between them. The CDR3 consists of 13 residues. This CDR3 reads CSARRTAYYEQYF. The CDR3 coding sequence is TGCAGTGCTAGGCGGACAGCCTACTACGAGCAGTACTTC.

This clonotype has a count of ten or more. The chain has TRBV20-1 and TRBJ1-6; 7 nucleotides agree with TRBD1. Germline-derived CDR1 and CDR2 are DFQATT and SNEGSKA (reference sequence). The CDR3 is made up of 16 amino acids. V shed 5 bases, J shed 3 bases, and the junction held 10 bases outside the gene matches. CDR3 region: CSADDRVSGYNSPLHF. The CDR3, as DNA: TGCAGTGCTGACGACAGGGTTTCGGGCTATAATTCACCCCTCCACTTT.

This clonotype was detected only a few times. The V and J genes are TRBV6-5 and TRBJ1-4; TRBD1 is a possible D gene (6 bases). Germline CDR1 and CDR2: MNHEY and SVGAGI. V was trimmed by 0 bases and J by 6 bases, leaving 20 bases between them. The CDR3 runs to 18 residues. The CDR3 loop is CASSYSGRDTLGDEKLFF. The CDR3 bases are TGTGCCAGCAGTTACTCGGGCAGGGACACCTTAGGTGATGAAAAACTGTTTTTT.

The J gene is TRBJ2-2, the V gene TRBV25-1, with a weak D call TRBD2 (5 bases). The V and J ends lost 4 bases and 7 bases respectively, with 13 bases between them. Germline V gives CDR1 MGHDK, CDR2 SYGVNS. The CDR3 sequence is 14 residues long. The CDR3 coding sequence is TGTGCCAGCAGTGGGACGGGGTACGGCGGGGAGCTGTTTTTT. This translates into CASSGTGYGGELFF.

At least ten counts were recorded for this clonotype. V gene TRBV7-9 combines with J gene TRBJ2-1; TRBD2 agrees at 7 bases. This CDR3 is 15 amino acids long. V dropped 5 bases and J dropped 0; count of bases not matched to a gene: 4. Germline V gene sequence: CDR1 SEHNR, CDR2 FQNEAQ (reference sequence). In nucleotides, the CDR3 is TGTGCCAGCAGCCACCTAGCGGTCTCCTACAATGAGCAGTTCTTC. As protein: CASSHLAVSYNEQFF.

This clonotype was picked up a small number of times. J is TRBJ1-1 and V is TRBV13, with D perhaps TRBD1 (6 bases). V was trimmed by 3 bases and J by 4 bases, leaving 18 bases between them. This CDR3 spans 16 amino acids. Germline V gene lookup returns CDR1 PRHDT and CDR2 FYEKMQ (reference sequence). The DNA for the CDR3 is TGTGCCAGCAGCTTCTGGCAGGGGATATTTCTCACTGAAGCTTTCTTT. Translation: CASSFWQGIFLTEAFF.

The table lists this clonotype with a few counts. This CDR3 is CASSYSKTGAYNEQFF. The CDR3 nucleotides are TGTGCCAGCAGTTACTCGAAGACAGGGGCGTACAATGAGCAGTTCTTC. The V call is TRBV6-5, the J call TRBJ2-1; 8 nucleotides agree with TRBD1. The CDR3 is 16 amino acids. V was pared by 0 bases and J by 4 bases, with 5 bases of the junction left unmatched. Germline CDR1 reads MNHEY; CDR2 reads SVGAGI.

The rearrangement joins TRBV5-1 to TRBJ2-3; unclear D gene. V lost 0 bases, J lost 0 bases, and 11 bases lay in between. The CDR3 has 16 amino acids. CDR1 is SGHRS and CDR2 is YFSETQ in the germline V gene. The CDR3 coding sequence is TGCGCCAGCAGCTTGGGGGCGGAAAGGAGCACAGATACGCAGTATTTT. It is translated as CASSLGAERSTDTQYF.

This clonotype was counted ten times or more. The gene calls are TRBV5-1 and TRBJ2-7; 7 bases map to TRBD1. J lost 2 bases, V lost 2 bases, and 4 bases had no gene match. CDR1 and CDR2 (germline): SGHRS, YFSETQ. This CDR3 has 14 amino acids. CDR3 nucleotides: TGCGCCAGCAGCTTTTTTCAGGGGGCCTACGAGCAGTACTTC. This translates into CASSFFQGAYEQYF.

This clonotype was detected ten times or more. The chain has TRBV9 and TRBJ2-1; D unresolved. V gave up 2 bases and J gave up 4 bases, with 4 bases separating them. Germline CDR1 reads SGDLS; CDR2 reads YYNGEE. The CDR3 consists of 12 residues. The CDR3 loop reads CASSVNYNEQFF. The CDR3 DNA reads TGTGCCAGCAGCGTGAATTACAATGAGCAGTTCTTC. The full variable domain, with the rest looked up from reference TRBV9 and TRBJ2-1, is DSGVTQTPKHLITATGQRVTLRCSPRSGDLSVYWYQQSLDQGLQFLIQYYNGEERAKGNILERFSAQQFPDLHSELNLSSLELGDSALYFCASSVNYNEQFFGPGTRLTVL.

This clonotype has a handful of counts. J is TRBJ2-7 and V is TRBV11-3; the match to TRBD1 covers 9 bases. J was trimmed by 2 bases and V by 4 bases; bases with no gene match: 6. Germline CDR1 is SGHNT and CDR2 is YENEEA. CDR3 length: 15 amino acids. CDR3 bases: TGTGCCAGCAGCTCACGGGACAGGGAGCCCTACGAGCAGTACTTC. It is translated as CASSSRDREPYEQYF.

This clonotype occurred a few times. The V call is TRBV7-9, the J call TRBJ2-7; D is possibly TRBD2 (6 bases). Per the germline V gene, CDR1 is SEHNR and CDR2 is FQNEAQ (reference sequence). The CDR3 sequence is 12 residues long. V lost 11 bases, J lost 3 bases, and 14 bases lay in between. CDR3 sequence reads: CAAGSGRYEQYF. The CDR3 DNA follows: TGTGCCGCGGGGAGCGGGCGCTACGAGCAGTACTTC.

J is TRBJ1-1 and V is TRBV7-2, with a weak D call TRBD1 (6 bases). Germline loops: CDR1 SGHTA, CDR2 FQGNSA. Trimming shortened V by 4 bases and J by 2 bases, and 14 bases separated the two germline ends. CDR3 length: 15 amino acids. CDR3 protein: CASSSPRGGNTEAFF. DNA of the CDR3: TGTGCCAGCAGCTCCCCCCGCGGGGGCAACACTGAAGCTTTCTTT.

This clonotype was detected a few times. The rearrangement uses TRBV12-3 or TRBV12-4 and TRBJ2-1, with 9 bases matching TRBD1. V shed 5 bases and J 10 bases; nucleotides not matched to a gene: 15. CDR3 size: 16 residues. The CDR3: CASSLRTGAVVREQFF. The DNA for the CDR3 is TGTGCCAGCAGTCTAAGGACAGGGGCGGTTGTCAGGGAGCAGTTCTTC.

This clonotype showed up just a few times. This chain uses TRBV11-2 with TRBJ2-2; no clear D. Trimming took off 4 bases at V and 7 bases at J, with 16 bases between the two ends. This CDR3 spans 15 amino acids. Germline CDR1 SGHAT, CDR2 FQNNGV. This CDR3 is CASSSPREWRGELFF. The CDR3 bases are TGTGCCAGCAGCTCCCCAAGAGAATGGCGCGGGGAGCTGTTTTTT.

This chain connects TRBV27 to TRBJ1-1; the match to TRBD1 covers 10 bases. The germline gives CDR1 MNHEY, CDR2 SMNVEV (reference sequence). The CDR3 runs to 14 residues. After removal of 4 bases from V and 4 bases from J, the junction contained 3 bases not matched to a gene. CDR3 DNA sequence: TGTGCCAGCAGTTGGACAGGGGGAAGCACTGAAGCTTTCTTT. Its protein is CASSWTGGSTEAFF.

The chain links TRBV15 to TRBJ2-7; possibly TRBD2 for D (5 bases). This CDR3 spans 14 amino acids. The germline CDR1 and CDR2 sequences are LNHNV and YYDKDF (reference sequence). Trimming removed 5 bases at V and 5 bases at J, with 16 bases between. In nucleotides, the CDR3 is TGTGCCACCAGCGGCCGGGGAAATCCGGACGAGCAGTACTTC. Translation gives CATSGRGNPDEQYF.

The chain recombines TRBV7-9 with TRBJ2-1; 8 bases map to TRBD1. J was trimmed by 2 bases and V by 3 bases; bases with no gene match: 9. Germline V gene sequence: CDR1 SEHNR, CDR2 FQNEAQ (reference sequence). CDR3 length equals 17 residues. CDR3 loop: CASSFQGAGHTYNEQFF. The CDR3 DNA is TGTGCCAGCAGCTTCCAGGGGGCCGGTCATACCTACAATGAGCAGTTCTTC.